This is a list of T cell receptor beta chains from one sample in a study of blood T cell repertoires in COVID-19. Only in-frame clones appear in the TCRdb table, and some are missing; sequencing was by immunoSEQ multiplex PCR. The sample has over 200,000 clones, 89% seen once. Sequencing used peripheral blood. Receptor source: a woman between 40 and 50 years old with acute or convalescent COVID-19. The CDR3 runs from the conserved cysteine through the conserved F or W. The D gene is left open where the match is weak. Clone size is stated in some rows and not others, as once, few, many or a class when expanded.

TGCGCCAGCAGCCAAGATGTGGCGGGGGGAGATACGCAGTATTTT,CASSQDVAGGDTQYF,once,TRBD2,TRBJ2-3,TRBV4-1
TGCGCCAGCAGTGAAGGGGTTAACTATGGCTACACCTTC,CASSEGVNYGYTF,-,-,TRBJ1-2,TRBV10-1
TGTGCCAGCGTCCAGGGACAGGGAAACACTGAAGCTTTCTTT,CASVQGQGNTEAFF,-,TRBD1,TRBJ1-1,TRBV6-5
TGTGCCAGCTCACCCCGAGACACCTCCTCTGGAAACACCATATATTTT,CASSPRDTSSGNTIYF,-,-,TRBJ1-3,TRBV18
TGTGCCAGCAGCGTGCGAAGCGGGGAGCTGTTTTTT,CASSVRSGELFF,few,-,TRBJ2-2,TRBV9
TGTGCCAGCAGGAGACAGGGGCCTTCTACCAATCAGCCCCAGCATTTT,CASRRQGPSTNQPQHF,-,TRBD1,TRBJ1-5,TRBV2
TGTGCCAGCAGGCCACAGTTATCTGGGGCCAACGTCCTGACTTTC,CASRPQLSGANVLTF,few,-,TRBJ2-6,TRBV6-5
TGCAGTGCTAGTGCAGGGTACGCGGAGACCCAGTACTTC,CSASAGYAETQYF,many,-,TRBJ2-5,TRBV20-1
TGTGCCAGTAGTAACTCGGGACTAGCGGGGGGTGCAGATACGCAGTATTTT,CASSNSGLAGGADTQYF,-,TRBD2,TRBJ2-3,TRBV19
TGCAGCGTTAGACGGGCAACTAATGAAAAACTGTTTTTT,CSVRRATNEKLFF,few,-,TRBJ1-4,TRBV29-1
TGCGCCAGCAGCCAATCCGGTTGGGCGGGGGCAGATACGCAGTATTTT,CASSQSGWAGADTQYF,few,TRBD2,TRBJ2-3,TRBV4-1
TGCAGCTCGTGGACAGGGAGGGAGACCCAGTACTTC,CSSWTGRETQYF,-,TRBD1,TRBJ2-5,TRBV29-1
TGTGCCAGCAGTTACTCACAGGGGGACACTGAAGCTTTCTTT,CASSYSQGDTEAFF,-,TRBD1,TRBJ1-1,TRBV6-5
TGTGCCAGCGGGTCGGCGCGGGGCACTGAAGCTTTCTTT,CASGSARGTEAFF,-,-,TRBJ1-1,TRBV12-3/TRBV12-4
TGTGCCATCAGTGAGTGGGTAGGGGGCCTTGATACGCAGTATTTT,CAISEWVGGLDTQYF,-,TRBD1,TRBJ2-3,TRBV10-3
TGTGCCAGTAGTACGGGATATGAAGCTTTCTTT,CASSTGYEAFF,-,-,TRBJ1-1,TRBV19
TGTGCCAGCAGCTTGGGACAGGGGGCTCGGGGCTACACCTTC,CASSLGQGARGYTF,-,TRBD1,TRBJ1-2,TRBV27
TGTGCCAGTACCTGGGGGACAGGGAGAGGCAATCAGCCCCAGCATTTT,CASTWGTGRGNQPQHF,once,TRBD1,TRBJ1-5,TRBV19
TGTGCCACCAGTGATTTGCAGGGGGGCGACTATGGCTACACCTTC,CATSDLQGGDYGYTF,-,TRBD1,TRBJ1-2,TRBV24-1
TGTGCCAGCAGCGTAGACAACTATAATTCACCCCTCCACTTT,CASSVDNYNSPLHF,-,-,TRBJ1-6,TRBV9
TGTGCCAGCAGCTTAGGATCAGGGGGAGAGACCCAGTACTTC,CASSLGSGGETQYF,-,TRBD1,TRBJ2-5,TRBV11-2
TGTGCCAGCAGTGAAGGACAGGGGAATTCCTATGGCTACACCTTC,CASSEGQGNSYGYTF,once,TRBD1,TRBJ1-2,TRBV2
TGTGCCAGCAGCGCACGGACTAGCGTCACCGGGGAGCTGTTTTTT,CASSARTSVTGELFF,-,TRBD2,TRBJ2-2,TRBV7-9
TGTGCCAGCAGCCCTAGCGGGGGGGCAGGTAAAGAGACCCAGTACTTC,CASSPSGGAGKETQYF,-,TRBD2,TRBJ2-5,TRBV7-3
TGTGCCAGCAGCCCCGGGACAGGGCATAATTCACCCCTCCACTTT,CASSPGTGHNSPLHF,once,TRBD1,TRBJ1-6,TRBV5-6
TGTGCCAGCAGTCAACGAGGGGACAGGGCAAATACGCAGTATTTT,CASSQRGDRANTQYF,-,TRBD1,TRBJ2-3,TRBV6-5
TGTGCCAGTAGTCCGGACAGAGAACATAATTCACCCCTCCACTTT,CASSPDREHNSPLHF,once,-,TRBJ1-6,TRBV19
TGTGCCAGCAGCCTGGTGGAGGCGGGAAAAGAGACCCAGTACTTC,CASSLVEAGKETQYF,-,-,TRBJ2-5,TRBV5-6
TGTGCCAGCACCCTTTCGATGGGACAGCTGAACACTGAAGCTTTCTTT,CASTLSMGQLNTEAFF,-,TRBD1,TRBJ1-1,TRBV28
TGTGCCAGCAGCGTAGGGGCTAGCGCTCACACAGATACGCAGTATTTT,CASSVGASAHTDTQYF,few,-,TRBJ2-3,TRBV9
TGTGCCAGCAGCTTGCAATCTCAGGGAAGGTACACTGAAGCTTTCTTT,CASSLQSQGRYTEAFF,-,-,TRBJ1-1,TRBV5-6
TGTGCCAGCAGGGTGGGGGCTGCAAGTACTGAAGCTTTCTTT,CASRVGAASTEAFF,-,-,TRBJ1-1,TRBV7-9
TGTGCCAGCAGCGCGTCCGGGACAGGGACTGAAGCTTTCTTT,CASSASGTGTEAFF,-,TRBD1,TRBJ1-1,TRBV5-5
TGTGCCAGCAGTGTAGGACAGGGGAGCTATGGCTACACCTTC,CASSVGQGSYGYTF,-,TRBD1,TRBJ1-2,TRBV2
TGTGCCTGGAGTGTCAGGGAGCAGTTCTTC,CAWSVREQFF,-,-,TRBJ2-1,TRBV30
TGTGCCAGCTCACCAAGGACAGGGGGCAATGGCTACACCTTC,CASSPRTGGNGYTF,-,TRBD1,TRBJ1-2,TRBV18
TGTGCCAGCAGTTACTCGGGCGGACAGGGGGCGAGGGAGCAGTTCTTC,CASSYSGGQGAREQFF,-,TRBD1,TRBJ2-1,TRBV6-5
TGCAGCGTGCGACCTCAAGGAGAGGACTATGGCTACACCTTC,CSVRPQGEDYGYTF,-,-,TRBJ1-2,TRBV29-1
TGTGCCATCAGCCCCTCCGCGGTAGGATCCTACAATGAGCAGTTCTTC,CAISPSAVGSYNEQFF,-,-,TRBJ2-1,TRBV10-3
TGTGCCAGTAACCAAAGTCCGGGACAGGGGAACACTGAAGCTTTCTTT,CASNQSPGQGNTEAFF,-,TRBD1,TRBJ1-1,TRBV19
TGTGCCAGCAGCCTCGCACAGGTCGGTCAGCCCCAGCATTTT,CASSLAQVGQPQHF,-,-,TRBJ1-5,TRBV3-1/TRBV3-2
TGTGCCAGCAGCCCACCTACCATAGGGGGGGGGCTTCGAGAGACCCAGTACTTC,CASSPPTIGGGLRETQYF,-,-,TRBJ2-5,TRBV27
TGCGCCAGCAGGTCCGGCGGTTCTGGAAACACCATATATTTT,CASRSGGSGNTIYF,-,-,TRBJ1-3,TRBV5-1
TGTGCCAGCAGCTTAGCCGGTACAGGGGGTGACGAGGCGTTCTTC,CASSLAGTGGDEAFF,-,TRBD1,TRBJ2-1,TRBV7-9
TGCGCCAGCAGTCAAACAGGGGACCTTATTGAAAAACTGTTTTTT,CASSQTGDLIEKLFF,-,TRBD1,TRBJ1-4,TRBV4-1